The present T cell receptor (beta chain) was sequenced within a study of control samples from healthy donors and cancer patients. The repertoire was sequenced with immunoSEQ multiplex PCR; TCRdb's copy has only in-frame clones and lacks some. The sample includes approximately 40,000 clones, 65% to 80% of them seen just once. CDR1 and CDR2 from the germline V gene are LNHDA and SQIVND (reference sequence). This CDR3 region has 13 residues. V lost 5 bases, J lost 3 bases, and 11 bases lay in between. This clonotype was sampled from a male donor with melanoma. This chain uses TRBV19 with TRBJ2-7, with a tentative D call TRBD1 (5 bases). Input material: formalin-fixed, paraffin-embedded tissue. CDR3 DNA sequence: TGTGCCAGTAGTGGGGCAGTGGTCTACGAGCAGTACTTC. Amino acid sequence: CASSGAVVYEQYF.